This TCR beta chain derives from a study of shared T cell receptors in the human thymus. In this sample, this clone turned up a few times. Some clones are missing from TCRdb's copy, which holds only in-frame ones; the method was immunoSEQ multiplex PCR. The sample includes over 650,000 clones, about 90% of them seen just once. This same sample was also part of a study on human thymus T cells.

The sample consisted of thymocytes. The receptor was derived from a boy in the first two years of life with a congenital heart defect.

The CDR3 region has the DNA TGTGCCAGCAGCCTCCCGGGACAGGGGGATTCACCCCTCCACTTT. It codes for CASSLPGQGDSPLHF. The chain has TRBV7-9 and TRBJ1-6, with 11 bases lining up with TRBD1. CDR3 size: 15 residues. V dropped 5 bases and J dropped 8; count of bases not matched to a gene: 5. Germline CDR1 is SEHNR and CDR2 is FQNEAQ (reference sequence).